The entry below describes one T cell receptor beta chain. Antigen: not known. This specimen belongs to a study of post-analysis software for immune sequencing data. Looked up from germline, CDR1 is DFQATT and CDR2 is SNEGSKA (reference sequence). The CDR3 runs 14 residues. V lost 5 bases and J lost 2; bases outside the gene matches: 8. Study-level findings and limits: Included in a set of roughly five TRBV segments more frequent in patients than controls were TRBV5-6, TRBV5-1 and TRBV20-1.

The library was made from cDNA and included unique molecular identifiers. MiXCR, applied by TCRdb to the PCR reads, yields one record per CDR3 protein. This table holds about 810,000 distinct CDR3 sequences, about 57% found once. The chain joins TRBV20-1 to TRBJ2-7; TRBD1 agrees at 8 bases. This receptor was obtained from a girl aged 10 to 17 with multiple sclerosis. Sequencing was done on a sample of blood. This CDR3 reads CSAAQYRGAYEQYF. CDR3 nucleotides: TGCAGTGCTGCCCAGTACAGGGGGGCCTACGAGCAGTACTTC.